Listed below are T cell receptor beta chains from one sample, sequenced in a study of early T cells in non-severe SARS-CoV-2 infection. Using its own MiXCR run on the 5' RACE reads, TCRdb lists one record per CDR3 protein. Altogether about 55,000 distinct CDR3 sequences are present, 5.5% to 8.5% being singletons, with the ten largest covering 5.5% to 7.5%. The input for sequencing was whole blood, taken at baseline. The source of these receptors is an adult who was a healthcare worker with PCR-confirmed SARS-CoV-2 infection or an uninfected control (not recorded which). The CDR3 runs from the conserved cysteine through the conserved F or W. A D gene is named only where the DNA matches it firmly. Clone size appears in some rows only: once, few, many, or a class for an expanded clone.

d_call j_call v_call clone_size cdr3_nt cdr3_aa
- TRBJ1-2 TRBV19 many TGTGCCAGTACTAATGGACAGCACTATGGCTACACCTTC CASTNGQHYGYTF
- TRBJ2-3 TRBV29-1 many TGCAGCGTTGACGACGGGGGCACAGATACGCAGTATTTT CSVDDGGTDTQYF
- TRBJ1-1 TRBV10-3 few TGTGCCATCTCGAGAGGGGTAGGGGCCATGAACACTGAAGCTTTCTTT CAISRGVGAMNTEAFF
- TRBJ1-2 TRBV11-2 few TGTGCCAGCAGACCCATACGCGGGGTACGATTATATGGCTACACCTTC CASRPIRGVRLYGYTF
TRBD1 TRBJ1-6 TRBV12-3/TRBV12-4 - TGTGCCAGCAGCCCATCCGGACAGGGGCGTTCACCCCTCCACTTT CASSPSGQGRSPLHF
- TRBJ2-5 TRBV5-4 - TGTGCCAGCAGCTTGGAACGGGGCCCAGAGACCCAGTACTTC CASSLERGPETQYF
TRBD1 TRBJ2-7 TRBV7-6 - TGTGCCAGCAGCTTCTCCGGGACAGCTTACGAGCAGTACTTC CASSFSGTAYEQYF
- TRBJ1-1 TRBV20-1 many TGCAGTGCTAGAGAGAAGTGGGTTGAAGCTTTCTTT CSAREKWVEAFF
- TRBJ2-1 TRBV20-1 - TGCAGTGCGGATCTACCTAGCTCCTACAATGAGCAGTTCTTC CSADLPSSYNEQFF
TRBD1 TRBJ1-1 TRBV10-3 few TGTGCCATCAGTGGGGAAATGTGGGACAGGGGCGAGATGAACACTGAAGCTTTCTTT CAISGEMWDRGEMNTEAFF
- TRBJ1-6 TRBV4-2 many TGTGCCAGCAGCCCACGTGCCAGGGTTAATTCACCCCTCCACTTT CASSPRARVNSPLHF
TRBD1 TRBJ1-2 TRBV29-1 - TGCAGCGTCCTGGCCCCGGGACAGCTCTATGGCTACACCTTC CSVLAPGQLYGYTF
TRBD2 TRBJ2-7 TRBV7-6 - TGTGCCAGCAGCGGAACGGGGGGAGGGGAAGAGCAGTACTTC CASSGTGGGEEQYF
- TRBJ1-2 TRBV29-1 many TGCAGCGTTGTGTTGACAGCAAACTATGGCTACACCTTC CSVVLTANYGYTF
- TRBJ2-7 TRBV9 many TGTGCCAGCAGCAAACGGGACACCTCCTACGAGCAGTACTTC CASSKRDTSYEQYF
TRBD1 TRBJ2-1 TRBV19 many TGTGCCAGTAGTATACCCCGGGACAGCGACAATGAGCAGTTCTTC CASSIPRDSDNEQFF
- TRBJ1-6 TRBV6-2/TRBV6-3 few TGTGCCCTCAAGGGGAGCTCCTATAATTCACCCCTCCACTTT CALKGSSYNSPLHF
- TRBJ2-3 TRBV24-1 many TGTGCCACCAGTGTAGTAGGGACTTCCAATACGCAGTATTTT CATSVVGTSNTQYF
- TRBJ2-1 TRBV4-2 - TGTGCCAGCAGCCAAGATCGTAGACTAGGAACGAACAATGAGCAGTTCTTC CASSQDRRLGTNNEQFF
TRBD1 TRBJ1-2 TRBV28 many TGTGCCAGCAGCCCGACAGGGCCTAACTATGGCTACACCTTC CASSPTGPNYGYTF
- TRBJ1-2 TRBV5-6 many TGTGCCAGCAGCTTGTCTAGTGTCGCCGCCCCCTTCTATGGCTACACCTTC CASSLSSVAAPFYGYTF
- TRBJ2-7 TRBV6-1 - TGTGCCAGCAGTGAAGCGCTTTCCCCGACCTACGAGCAGTACTTC CASSEALSPTYEQYF
- TRBJ1-1 TRBV4-2 few TGTGCCAGCAGCCAAGTCCGCAGGGACGCTGAAGCTTTCTTT CASSQVRRDAEAFF
- TRBJ2-7 TRBV7-2 many TGTGCCAGCAGCTCACCTCCGGGGCATAGGGGAGAGCAGTACTTC CASSSPPGHRGEQYF
- TRBJ2-5 TRBV4-3 few TGCGCCAGCAGCATAAGGGGACAAGAGACCCAGTACTTC CASSIRGQETQYF
- TRBJ2-5 TRBV24-1 many TGTGCCACCAGTGATCTCTATCAAGAGACCCAGTACTTC CATSDLYQETQYF
TRBD2 TRBJ2-3 TRBV7-2 many TGTGCCAGCTCCCGGGGGGCAGATACGCAGTATTTT CASSRGADTQYF
TRBD1 TRBJ1-1 TRBV29-1 few TGCAGCGTTGAAGATCTCCGGACAGGGTTCACTGAAGCTTTCTTT CSVEDLRTGFTEAFF
- TRBJ1-5 TRBV28 many TGTGCCAGCAGTTTTACCGATCTTTCTCGGGACGGAGATAGCAATCAGCCCCAGCATTTT CASSFTDLSRDGDSNQPQHF
- TRBJ1-6 TRBV18 few TGTGCCAGCTCACCCTCGGGGGCCTCTAATTCACCCCTCCATTTT CASSPSGASNSPLHF
- TRBJ2-1 TRBV4-2 many TGTGCCAGCAGCCAAGATGGGCTAACATCCTACAATGAGCAGTTCTTC CASSQDGLTSYNEQFF
TRBD2 TRBJ2-7 TRBV10-3 - TGTGCCATCAGTAGGAGTAGCGGGGTTACCTACGAGCAGTACTTC CAISRSSGVTYEQYF
- TRBJ2-7 TRBV7-2 many TGTGCCAGCAGCTCAAGACGGGACTCCTACGAGCAGTACTTC CASSSRRDSYEQYF
TRBD2 TRBJ2-6 TRBV6-5 many TGTGCCAGCAGTTACTACCTAGCGGGGGGGCCTGGGGCCAACGTCCTGACTTTC CASSYYLAGGPGANVLTF
- TRBJ2-5 TRBV20-1 - TGCAGTGCGTACCGCCAAGAGACCCAGTACTTC CSAYRQETQYF
- TRBJ1-5 TRBV27 many TGTGCCAGCAGTTTAAGGGCGGGGGGCAATCAGCCCCAGCATTTT CASSLRAGGNQPQHF
TRBD1 TRBJ2-3 TRBV20-1 few TGCAGTGCTAGCAGGCAGGGGGCGCAGGATACGCAGTATTTT CSASRQGAQDTQYF
- TRBJ1-4 TRBV6-5 many TGTGCCAGCAGTTACAAGGTTGCAACTAATGAAAAACTGTTTTTT CASSYKVATNEKLFF
- TRBJ2-5 TRBV4-3 few TGCGCCAGCAGCCAAGATTTAACAGCAGAGACCCAGTACTTC CASSQDLTAETQYF
- TRBJ2-2 TRBV15 many TGTGCCACCAGCAAGGACAGAAGGCCCGGGGAGCTGTTTTTT CATSKDRRPGELFF
- TRBJ2-3 TRBV20-1 few TGCAGTGCTAGAGGGCAGGGGGGGGCCACAGATACGCAGTATTTT CSARGQGGATDTQYF
- TRBJ2-1 TRBV27 few TGTGCCAGCAGTTTTTATCAGGGTTCCTACAATGAGCAGTTCTTC CASSFYQGSYNEQFF
- TRBJ2-1 TRBV2 few TGTGCCAGCAGGGGATGGCGGGGTGGATACAATGAGCAGTTCTTC CASRGWRGGYNEQFF
TRBD1 TRBJ1-2 TRBV30 - TGTGCCTGGAGAGGGACAGATAACTATGGCTACACCTTC CAWRGTDNYGYTF
TRBD1 TRBJ2-7 TRBV20-1 - TGCAGTGCTAGGACAGGGACCTACGAGCAGTACTTC CSARTGTYEQYF
- TRBJ2-7 TRBV20-1 few TGCAGTGCTGGACTGAGGGGGAACTACGAGCAGTACTTC CSAGLRGNYEQYF
TRBD1 TRBJ2-7 TRBV7-6 - TGTGCCAGTGGGACAGCTGGCTCCTACGAGCAGTACTTC CASGTAGSYEQYF
- TRBJ2-3 TRBV19 many TGTGCCAGTAGTATCCCTGGCGGGGGCCTCTTTCGTGATACGCAGTATTTT CASSIPGGGLFRDTQYF
- TRBJ2-1 TRBV4-1 - TGCGCCAGCAGCCAAGACAACAGAGGGTTCGGGAATGAGCAGTTCTTC CASSQDNRGFGNEQFF
TRBD1 TRBJ2-7 TRBV7-4 many TGTGCCAGCCCGGACAGGATCAACGAGCAGTACTTC CASPDRINEQYF
- TRBJ2-6 TRBV27 - TGTGCCAGCAGTTTATCGGGCAGGGAGGCTGGGGCCAACGTCCTGACTTTC CASSLSGREAGANVLTF
- TRBJ1-4 TRBV20-1 many TGCAGTGCTAGAGTCACAGGGTCCGATGAAAAACTGTTTTTT CSARVTGSDEKLFF
TRBD1 TRBJ1-2 TRBV20-1 - TGCAGTGCTAGCGGGGACAGTGCCATTTTCTTCTTC CSASGDSAIFFF
- TRBJ1-4 TRBV28 - TGTGCCAGCAGTTTGAGGAGTAGGGATGAAAAACTGTTTTTT CASSLRSRDEKLFF
- TRBJ1-5 TRBV29-1 few TGCAGCGTCGGCGGGCCAACTCGGGATCAGCCCCAGCATTTT CSVGGPTRDQPQHF
TRBD1 TRBJ1-5 TRBV20-1 many TGCAGTGCTTCGGGACAGACGTATAGCAATCAGCCCCAGCATTTT CSASGQTYSNQPQHF
- TRBJ2-3 TRBV20-1 many TGCAGTGCTAGTGAAGGACAGTATGGGAGAGGTACGCAGTATTTT CSASEGQYGRGTQYF